The clone carrying this T cell receptor (beta chain) was seen at least ten times. Its antigen is not known. V was trimmed by 2 bases and J by 4 bases, leaving 17 bases between them. The CDR3 spans 16 residues. CDR1 is MNHEY and CDR2 is SVGAGI in the germline V gene. The data were obtained in a study of molecular identifiers for immune sequencing clone quantification. Sorting recovered naive CD8 T cells on a CD8+CD4-CCR7+CD45RA+ profile. Bulk TCR libraries used previously described methods and listed TCR primers. TCRdb used MiXCR to reprocess the PCR reads, holding one entry per CDR3 protein. The table lists about 510,000 distinct CDR3 sequences, about 22% of them singletons. Study results and limitations: Because of identical TCR molecules sharing a barcode, sizes of highly expanded clones could be underestimated. Over 99% of effector molecules, yet under 1% of naive-cell molecules, were held by clones above 20 RNA copies.

This TCR was sampled from a human donor in good health. Some libraries in this study had Jurkat cell RNA spiked in. The sample comprised naive CD8+ T cells from blood, with Jurkat cell RNA spiked in. The subset is: FACS-sorted CD8+CD4-CCR7+CD45RA+ naive T cells. This chain uses TRBV6-5 with TRBJ1-1; D possibly corresponds to TRBD1 (6 bases). For the CDR3, the DNA is TGTGCCAGCAGTTACGGTACAGGAGGGGGGGGCACTGAAGCTTTCTTT. Its translation is CASSYGTGGGGTEAFF.